This T cell receptor (beta chain) originates from a study of blood T cell repertoires in COVID-19. Only in-frame clones appear in the TCRdb table, and some are missing; sequencing was by immunoSEQ multiplex PCR. This table has 240,000 or so clones, around 88% appearing once. Participant age was about 18 to 89 years, and participants resided in fewer than 30 US areas. This CDR3 has 15 amino acids. V lost 5 bases and J lost 6, with 17 bases in between. Germline V CDR1 and CDR2: SGDLS, YYNGEE. This TCR was sampled from a woman between 35 and 50 years old with acute COVID-19. The rearrangement uses TRBV9 and TRBJ1-4, with D perhaps matching TRBD1 (5 bases). Material for sequencing was PBMCs or T cells enriched from blood (not recorded which). The CDR3 is CASSASGHRDEKLFF. In nucleotides, the CDR3 is TGTGCCAGCAGTGCTTCAGGGCATAGGGATGAAAAACTGTTTTTT.